Shown below are 21 T cell receptor beta chains from a single sample sequenced in a study of a mutant IDH1 vaccine in newly diagnosed glioma. The time point is: baseline, week 1 (first vaccination visit). The treatment: pre-vaccination baseline after standard-of-care therapy. Sequenced by immunoSEQ multiplex PCR; TCRdb stores in-frame clones only, minus some. Among 70,000 to 100,000 clones listed, over 75% were seen once. Sequencing used PBMCs, obtained from a glioma patient treated with radiotherapy, temozolomide or both. The receptors were sampled from a man aged 35 to 55 with glioma. Some clones in this sample may be carry-over from other donors' samples.

The chain recombines TRBV9 with TRBJ2-7; 11 bases are shared with TRBD1. The J segment lost 6 bases and the V segment lost 3 bases, leaving 11 bases of the junction unmatched. The CDR3 length is 16 residues. In germline, CDR1 is SGDLS, CDR2 YYNGEE. CDR3 coding DNA: TGTGCCAGCAGCGCCGTAGGGACAGGGGGAAGGAGCGAGCAGTACTTC. Its translation: CASSAVGTGGRSEQYF.

This clone was detected only once. The chain couples TRBV5-1 to TRBJ2-2; 8 nucleotides match TRBD2. The germline CDR1 and CDR2 sequences are SGHRS and YFSETQ. CDR3 size: 13 residues. V was pared by 4 bases and J by 6 bases, with 2 bases of the junction left unmatched. The CDR3 loop is CASSPGGAGELFF. CDR3 bases: TGCGCCAGCAGCCCGGGGGGGGCCGGGGAGCTGTTTTTT. Using reference TRBV5-1 and TRBJ2-2 for the parts outside the CDR3, the full variable domain is KAGVTQTPRYLIKTRGQQVTLSCSPISGHRSVSWYQQTPGQGLQFLFEYFSETQRNKGNFPGRFSGRQFSNSRSEMNVSTLELGDSALYLCASSPGGAGELFFGEGSRLTVL.

V gene TRBV29-1 combines with J gene TRBJ2-3; no definite D call. Per germline, CDR1 SQVTM and CDR2 ANQGSEA. The CDR3 extends over 12 amino acids. V lost 7 bases, J lost 7 bases, and 15 bases lay in between. CDR3 DNA: TGCAGCGCCTGGAGTATGATAAATACGCAGTATTTT. Translating gives CSAWSMINTQYF.

This clone was seen only a few times. CDR3 sequence reads: CASRRTGYYTEAFF. The CDR3 coding sequence is TGTGCCAGCAGACGCACAGGGTATTACACTGAAGCTTTCTTT. The V call is TRBV6-5, the J call TRBJ1-1, with a tentative D call TRBD1 (6 bases). The germline CDR1 and CDR2 sequences are MNHEY and SVGAGI. V dropped 6 bases and J dropped 3 bases, with 14 bases sitting between them. The CDR3 runs to 14 residues.

The chain couples TRBV6-1 to TRBJ2-1; D tentatively reads TRBD1 or TRBD2 (5 bases each). V was trimmed by 7 bases and J by 10 bases, leaving 20 bases between them. The length of the CDR3 is 14 residues. Germline CDR1 is MNHNS and CDR2 is SASEGT. The CDR3 region has the DNA TGTGCCAGCACCCGACGACGAGACGGGACCGAGCAGTTCTTC. Translating it yields CASTRRRDGTEQFF.

The V gene is TRBV13, the J gene TRBJ2-5; D perhaps matches TRBD1 (6 bases). Trimming removed 5 bases at V and 4 bases at J, with 14 bases between. CDR3 size: 14 residues. CDR1 PRHDT and CDR2 FYEKMQ come from the germline V gene (reference sequence). The CDR3 here is CASSPRTVRETQYF. The CDR3 DNA reads as TGTGCCAGCAGCCCGCGGACAGTGCGAGAGACCCAGTACTTC.

V is TRBV14 and J is TRBJ2-7, with a possible D match to TRBD2 (5 bases). Per germline, CDR1 SGHDN and CDR2 FVKESK. V was trimmed by 4 bases and J by 9 bases, leaving 16 bases between them. The CDR3 extends over 13 amino acids. The CDR3 DNA reads TGTGCCAGCAGCCCCAGTACGAGGGTTGGGCAGTACTTC. Encoded protein: CASSPSTRVGQYF.

This chain uses TRBV9 with TRBJ1-2; D might be TRBD1 (5 bases). The CDR3 has 16 amino acids. Trimming left V 3 bases short and J 2 bases short, with 17 bases between. Germline V gene data show CDR1 as SGDLS and CDR2 as YYNGEE. The CDR3 DNA follows: TGTGCCAGCAGCGCACAAACAGGCCCTCCCAACTATGGCTACACCTTC. It is translated as CASSAQTGPPNYGYTF. Looking up the rest from reference TRBV9 and TRBJ1-2 gives the full variable domain: DSGVTQTPKHLITATGQRVTLRCSPRSGDLSVYWYQQSLDQGLQFLIQYYNGEERAKGNILERFSAQQFPDLHSELNLSSLELGDSALYFCASSAQTGPPNYGYTFGSGTRLTVV.

This clone was observed a single time. The rearrangement joins TRBV2 to TRBJ1-2; D might be TRBD1 (6 bases). The germline V gene has CDR1 SNHLY and CDR2 FYNNEI. The CDR3 sequence is 18 residues long. With 4 bases removed from V and 4 bases from J, the gap between germline ends came to 25 bases. This CDR3 is CASSATGGGRYSAYGYTF. In nucleotides, the CDR3 is TGTGCCAGCAGTGCTACGGGCGGGGGGCGTTATTCGGCCTATGGCTACACCTTC.

This clone was detected many times. V is TRBV5-4 and J is TRBJ2-7; 10 bases are a match to TRBD1. The CDR3 loop spans 14 amino acids. V was pared by 2 bases and J by 3 bases, with 2 bases of the junction left unmatched. Germline-derived CDR1 and CDR2 are SGHNT and YYREEE (reference sequence). The CDR3 DNA reads as TGTGCCAGCAGCTTCCGGGACAGGGGCTACGAGCAGTACTTC. Amino acids: CASSFRDRGYEQYF.

J is TRBJ2-2 and V is TRBV2; no firm D call. V gave up 4 bases and J gave up 4 bases, with 13 bases separating them. The CDR3 runs 15 residues. The V gene's germline CDR1 is SNHLY and CDR2 FYNNEI. CDR3 nucleotides: TGTGCCAGCAGTGTCCGGGCCGAGACCACCGGGGAGCTGTTTTTT. Protein: CASSVRAETTGELFF.

The rearrangement links TRBV13 to TRBJ2-1; either TRBD1 or TRBD2 may supply D (5 bases each). Trimming removed 3 bases at V and 8 bases at J, with 8 bases between. Germline values: CDR1 PRHDT, CDR2 FYEKMQ (reference sequence). This CDR3 is built from 12 residues. The CDR3 sequence: CASSLGVDEQFF. CDR3 DNA: TGTGCCAGCAGCTTGGGGGTGGATGAGCAGTTCTTC.

This clone qualifies as medium-sized. The gene calls are TRBV15 and TRBJ2-7; TRBD2 is a possible D gene (5 bases). Trimming cost V 0 bases and J 1 base, with 7 bases left between them. This CDR3 has 14 residues. CDR1 is LNHNV, CDR2 YYDKDF, per germline (reference sequence). CDR3 amino acids: CATSRDGESYEQYF. The CDR3 DNA follows: TGTGCCACCAGCAGAGACGGGGAATCCTACGAGCAGTACTTC.

The rearrangement joins TRBV15 to TRBJ1-5, with a tentative D call TRBD1 (6 bases). Germline assignment: CDR1 LNHNV and CDR2 YYDKDF (reference sequence). The V end was cut by 0 bases, the J end by 4 bases, with 13 bases between. The CDR3 is made up of 16 amino acids. Here the CDR3 DNA reads TGTGCCACCAGCAGAGATAGGACAGACAGGAATCAGCCCCAGCATTTT. Translated, it gives CATSRDRTDRNQPQHF.

The V and J genes are TRBV4-1 and TRBJ1-2; TRBD1 aligns across 8 bases. Unmatched junction bases numbered 6, after V lost 3 bases and J lost 3 bases. Germline values: CDR1 MGHRA, CDR2 YSYEKL. The length of the CDR3 is 15 residues. The CDR3 nucleotides read TGCGCCAGCAGCCAGGCAGGGGGCGCGCACTATGGCTACACCTTC. Its protein product is CASSQAGGAHYGYTF.

The chain links TRBV2 to TRBJ1-6, with D unresolved. The germline gives CDR1 SNHLY, CDR2 FYNNEI. This CDR3 has 15 residues. Trimming removed 2 bases from V and 6 bases from J, with 11 bases in between. Here the CDR3 DNA reads TGTGCCAGCAGTGAATGGTCGGACGGTAATTCACCCCTCCACTTT. Protein sequence: CASSEWSDGNSPLHF.

This rearrangement joins TRBV5-1 to TRBJ1-1; D gene ambiguous. V lost 0 bases and J lost 3, with 12 bases in between. This CDR3 has 15 amino acids. Germline CDR1 SGHRS, CDR2 YFSETQ. This CDR3 is CASSLEGPGYTEAFF. CDR3 in DNA: TGCGCCAGCAGCTTGGAGGGCCCGGGGTACACTGAAGCTTTCTTT. The variable domain in full, completed from reference TRBV5-1 and TRBJ1-1, reads KAGVTQTPRYLIKTRGQQVTLSCSPISGHRSVSWYQQTPGQGLQFLFEYFSETQRNKGNFPGRFSGRQFSNSRSEMNVSTLELGDSALYLCASSLEGPGYTEAFFGQGTRLTVV.

The chain links TRBV11-2 to TRBJ2-1; perhaps TRBD1 as D (5 bases). Germline-derived CDR1 and CDR2 are SGHAT and FQNNGV. CDR3 length equals 15 residues. Trimming took 0 bases from V and 9 from J, leaving 15 bases between them. Here the CDR3 reads CASSLDLAGLSEQFF. The DNA of the CDR3 is TGTGCCAGCAGCTTAGATCTCGCAGGGCTTTCTGAGCAGTTCTTC.

The table lists this clone with a count of one. The chain is built from TRBV6-1 and TRBJ1-1; tentatively, D is TRBD1 (5 bases). With 7 bases removed from V and 6 bases from J, the gap between germline ends came to 21 bases. The CDR3 is made up of 15 amino acids. Germline V gene sequence: CDR1 MNHNS, CDR2 SASEGT. The CDR3 is CASIGGGTVVAEAFF. CDR3 DNA sequence: TGTGCCAGCATCGGCGGAGGGACTGTGGTCGCTGAAGCTTTCTTT.

V usage is TRBV6-1 and J usage is TRBJ2-3; 9 bases are a match to TRBD1. J gave up 6 bases and V 4 bases, and 5 bases lay outside the gene matches. Germline V gene sequence: CDR1 MNHNS, CDR2 SASEGT. CDR3 length: 14 residues. The CDR3 nucleotides are TGTGCCAGCAGTGTCCGGACAGGGGTGGATACGCAGTATTTT. Protein: CASSVRTGVDTQYF.

The rearrangement joins TRBV7-9 to TRBJ1-2; the D is unclear. Germline assignment: CDR1 SEHNR and CDR2 FQNEAQ (reference sequence). V gave up 5 bases and J gave up 4 bases, with 14 bases separating them. This CDR3 is built from 14 residues. The CDR3 DNA reads as TGTGCCAGCAGCCAACCCGGGATCGCCTATGGCTACACCTTC. This codes for CASSQPGIAYGYTF.